The rows below give T cell receptor beta chains drawn from one sample of a study of CD8 T cells in ankylosing spondylitis. TCRdb reprocessed the 5' RACE reads with MiXCR, giving one entry per CDR3 protein. This table holds roughly 180,000 distinct CDR3 sequences, 11% found once. What was sequenced was blood, either unsorted or a sorted T cell fraction (not recorded which). These TCRs come from a male donor with ankylosing spondylitis or in good health (not recorded which). The CDR3 runs from the conserved cysteine through the conserved F or W. A D gene is named only where the DNA matches it firmly. Expanded clones are given a class, and other clones once, few, many or no size at all.

j_gene: TRBJ1-4; abundance: many; d_gene: TRBD1; v_gene: TRBV20-1; CDR3aa: CSARGGQSTNEKLFF; CDR3nt: TGCAGTGCTAGGGGGGGACAGTCAACTAATGAAAAACTGTTTTTT
j_gene: TRBJ2-2; abundance: many; d_gene: .; v_gene: TRBV2; CDR3aa: CASTPLRTGELFF; CDR3nt: TGTGCCAGCACTCCGCTACGCACCGGGGAGCTGTTTTTT
j_gene: TRBJ2-3; abundance: .; d_gene: .; v_gene: TRBV12-3/TRBV12-4; CDR3aa: CASSGRDTQYF; CDR3nt: TGTGCCAGCAGTGGGAGAGATACGCAGTATTTT
j_gene: TRBJ2-5; abundance: many; d_gene: .; v_gene: TRBV5-1; CDR3aa: CASIDPGLVYQETQYF; CDR3nt: TGCGCCAGCATCGACCCCGGATTGGTGTACCAAGAGACCCAGTACTTC
j_gene: TRBJ2-7; abundance: many; d_gene: .; v_gene: TRBV20-1; CDR3aa: CSASGSRGIHYEQYF; CDR3nt: TGCAGTGCTAGTGGTTCGAGGGGGATTCACTACGAGCAGTACTTC
j_gene: TRBJ2-7; abundance: .; d_gene: TRBD1; v_gene: TRBV2; CDR3aa: CASSRSGGLHEQYF; CDR3nt: TGTGCCAGCAGTAGGTCAGGGGGTCTCCACGAGCAGTACTTC
j_gene: TRBJ2-4; abundance: many; d_gene: .; v_gene: TRBV2; CDR3aa: CASRRIMAKNIQYF; CDR3nt: TGTGCCAGCAGGAGGATTATGGCCAAAAACATTCAGTACTTC
j_gene: TRBJ2-5; abundance: few; d_gene: TRBD1; v_gene: TRBV5-1; CDR3aa: CASREDTGGSGETQYF; CDR3nt: TGCGCCAGCAGGGAAGATACAGGGGGCAGCGGGGAGACCCAGTACTTC
j_gene: TRBJ1-4; abundance: many; d_gene: TRBD1; v_gene: TRBV3-1; CDR3aa: CASSQERGTGWGEKLFF; CDR3nt: TGTGCCAGCAGCCAAGAACGCGGGACAGGGTGGGGTGAAAAACTGTTTTTT
j_gene: TRBJ1-4; abundance: many; d_gene: .; v_gene: TRBV5-6; CDR3aa: CASSPRGGTNEKLFF; CDR3nt: TGTGCCAGCAGCCCGAGGGGAGGAACTAATGAAAAACTGTTTTTT
j_gene: TRBJ1-1; abundance: few; d_gene: TRBD1; v_gene: TRBV6-2/TRBV6-3; CDR3aa: CASSYWTGGMNTEAFF; CDR3nt: TGTGCCAGCAGTTACTGGACAGGGGGCATGAACACTGAAGCTTTCTTT
j_gene: TRBJ2-5; abundance: many; d_gene: .; v_gene: TRBV7-8; CDR3aa: CASSLILGAGAYQETQYF; CDR3nt: TGTGCCAGCAGCTTAATCTTAGGGGCAGGCGCATACCAAGAGACCCAGTACTTC
j_gene: TRBJ2-7; abundance: few; d_gene: .; v_gene: TRBV7-9; CDR3aa: CASSFDPGAEGQYF; CDR3nt: TGTGCCAGCAGCTTCGACCCTGGAGCTGAGGGGCAGTACTTC
j_gene: TRBJ1-6; abundance: few; d_gene: .; v_gene: TRBV5-1; CDR3aa: CACGPGPNSPLHF; CDR3nt: TGCGCCTGCGGCCCAGGGCCCAATTCACCCCTCCACTTT
j_gene: TRBJ2-5; abundance: few; d_gene: .; v_gene: TRBV6-1; CDR3aa: CASSSPAGAQETQYF; CDR3nt: TGTGCCAGCAGCTCGCCGGCAGGGGCCCAAGAGACCCAGTACTTC
j_gene: TRBJ1-4; abundance: many; d_gene: .; v_gene: TRBV3-1; CDR3aa: CASSQVTGFFEKLFF; CDR3nt: TGTGCCAGCAGCCAGGTTACAGGGTTTTTTGAAAAACTGTTTTTT
j_gene: TRBJ1-4; abundance: few; d_gene: .; v_gene: TRBV29-1; CDR3aa: CSVAGPTNEKLFF; CDR3nt: TGCAGCGTTGCGGGGCCAACTAATGAAAAACTGTTTTTT
j_gene: TRBJ1-1; abundance: many; d_gene: .; v_gene: TRBV20-1; CDR3aa: CSARGGKGPRNTEAFF; CDR3nt: TGCAGTGCTAGGGGGGGCAAGGGCCCGCGAAACACTGAAGCTTTCTTT
j_gene: TRBJ2-6; abundance: few; d_gene: .; v_gene: TRBV5-1; CDR3aa: CASSVTGTSGANVLTF; CDR3nt: TGCGCCAGCAGCGTCACAGGTACCTCTGGGGCCAACGTCCTGACTTTC
j_gene: TRBJ2-1; abundance: many; d_gene: .; v_gene: TRBV20-1; CDR3aa: CSARDQLGNEQFF; CDR3nt: TGCAGTGCGAGGGACCAACTCGGCAATGAGCAGTTCTTC
j_gene: TRBJ2-3; abundance: many; d_gene: TRBD1; v_gene: TRBV27; CDR3aa: CASSSGTGSFTDTQYF; CDR3nt: TGTGCCAGCAGTTCAGGGACAGGGTCCTTCACAGATACGCAGTATTTT
j_gene: TRBJ2-1; abundance: many; d_gene: .; v_gene: TRBV6-1; CDR3aa: CASSARLRRNEQFF; CDR3nt: TGTGCCAGCAGTGCCAGACTCCGGCGGAATGAGCAGTTCTTC
j_gene: TRBJ2-7; abundance: many; d_gene: .; v_gene: TRBV18; CDR3aa: CASSPLQESEQYF; CDR3nt: TGTGCCAGCTCACCTTTACAGGAATCCGAGCAGTACTTC
j_gene: TRBJ2-1; abundance: many; d_gene: .; v_gene: TRBV3-1; CDR3aa: CASSHDPGRHNEQFF; CDR3nt: TGTGCCAGCAGCCATGACCCTGGACGGCACAATGAGCAGTTCTTC
j_gene: TRBJ2-1; abundance: many; d_gene: .; v_gene: TRBV20-1; CDR3aa: CSAFEVYNEQFF; CDR3nt: TGCAGTGCATTTGAGGTTTACAATGAGCAGTTCTTC
j_gene: TRBJ1-1; abundance: many; d_gene: TRBD1; v_gene: TRBV29-1; CDR3aa: CSVGQGANEAFF; CDR3nt: TGCAGCGTTGGACAGGGGGCGAATGAAGCTTTCTTT
j_gene: TRBJ2-1; abundance: .; d_gene: .; v_gene: TRBV7-9; CDR3aa: CASSLGYWSQRDEQFF; CDR3nt: TGTGCCAGCAGCTTAGGGTATTGGTCTCAAAGGGATGAGCAGTTCTTC
j_gene: TRBJ2-2; abundance: .; d_gene: .; v_gene: TRBV6-5; CDR3aa: CVSSYSWVDGELFF; CDR3nt: TGTGTCAGCAGTTACTCCTGGGTGGACGGGGAGCTGTTTTTT
j_gene: TRBJ1-1; abundance: .; d_gene: .; v_gene: TRBV5-1; CDR3aa: CASSLASASIEAFF; CDR3nt: TGCGCCAGCAGCTTGGCGTCGGCATCTATTGAAGCTTTCTTT
j_gene: TRBJ1-1; abundance: many; d_gene: .; v_gene: TRBV5-1; CDR3aa: CASSLGVYPSKNTEAFF; CDR3nt: TGCGCCAGCAGCTTGGGGGTGTATCCGAGTAAGAACACTGAAGCTTTCTTT
j_gene: TRBJ2-5; abundance: few; d_gene: .; v_gene: TRBV13; CDR3aa: CASSLGIETQYF; CDR3nt: TGTGCCAGCAGCTTAGGCATAGAGACCCAGTACTTC
j_gene: TRBJ2-1; abundance: many; d_gene: TRBD2; v_gene: TRBV9; CDR3aa: CASSAQGLAGASEQFF; CDR3nt: TGTGCCAGCAGCGCTCAAGGACTAGCGGGGGCATCTGAGCAGTTCTTC
j_gene: TRBJ1-5; abundance: many; d_gene: TRBD1; v_gene: TRBV6-2/TRBV6-3; CDR3aa: CAISPGQGLNQPQHF; CDR3nt: TGTGCCATTTCACCGGGACAGGGACTCAATCAGCCCCAGCATTTT
j_gene: TRBJ2-3; abundance: .; d_gene: TRBD2; v_gene: TRBV5-1; CDR3aa: CASSSTSEGSTDTQYF; CDR3nt: TGCGCCAGCAGCTCAACTAGCGAAGGTAGCACAGATACGCAGTATTTT
j_gene: TRBJ2-5; abundance: few; d_gene: .; v_gene: TRBV19; CDR3aa: CASTPGWGQETQYF; CDR3nt: TGTGCCAGCACCCCCGGGTGGGGACAAGAGACCCAGTACTTC
j_gene: TRBJ2-2; abundance: many; d_gene: TRBD1; v_gene: TRBV6-5; CDR3aa: CASSLGTGVTGELFF; CDR3nt: TGTGCCAGCAGTTTGGGGACAGGGGTCACCGGGGAGCTGTTTTTT
j_gene: TRBJ2-1; abundance: .; d_gene: .; v_gene: TRBV20-1; CDR3aa: CSASPQGSSYNEQFF; CDR3nt: TGCAGTGCTAGTCCCCAGGGATCTTCCTACAATGAGCAGTTCTTC
j_gene: TRBJ2-7; abundance: .; d_gene: TRBD2; v_gene: TRBV14; CDR3aa: CASSQGTSGRLYSYEQYF; CDR3nt: TGTGCCAGCAGCCAAGGGACTAGCGGGAGGCTTTACTCCTACGAGCAGTACTTC
j_gene: TRBJ2-2; abundance: many; d_gene: .; v_gene: TRBV12-3/TRBV12-4; CDR3aa: CASNLDNTGELFF; CDR3nt: TGTGCCAGCAACCTGGACAACACCGGGGAGCTGTTTTTT
j_gene: TRBJ2-3; abundance: many; d_gene: .; v_gene: TRBV12-3/TRBV12-4; CDR3aa: CASSLLSTDTQYF; CDR3nt: TGTGCCAGCAGTTTACTTAGCACAGATACGCAGTATTTT
j_gene: TRBJ2-1; abundance: .; d_gene: .; v_gene: TRBV9; CDR3aa: CASSGGGRYNEQFF; CDR3nt: TGTGCCAGCAGCGGGGGTGGTCGCTACAATGAGCAGTTCTTC
j_gene: TRBJ1-1; abundance: .; d_gene: .; v_gene: TRBV11-2; CDR3aa: CASNPLRGRYTEAFF; CDR3nt: TGTGCCAGCAACCCACTGCGGGGGCGGTACACTGAAGCTTTCTTT
j_gene: TRBJ2-5; abundance: few; d_gene: TRBD1; v_gene: TRBV5-1; CDR3aa: CASSFGTDKETQYF; CDR3nt: TGCGCCAGCAGCTTCGGGACAGACAAAGAGACCCAGTACTTC
j_gene: TRBJ2-7; abundance: .; d_gene: TRBD2; v_gene: TRBV20-1; CDR3aa: CSALTSPGESGEQYF; CDR3nt: TGCAGTGCTCTGACTAGCCCGGGGGAGTCGGGCGAGCAGTACTTC
j_gene: TRBJ2-3; abundance: .; d_gene: .; v_gene: TRBV6-5; CDR3aa: CASSSLAVRDTQYF; CDR3nt: TGTGCCAGCAGTTCCTTAGCGGTGAGAGATACGCAGTATTTT
j_gene: TRBJ2-1; abundance: many; d_gene: TRBD2; v_gene: TRBV6-4; CDR3aa: CASSAASGRGEQFF; CDR3nt: TGTGCCAGCAGTGCTGCTAGCGGGAGGGGAGAGCAGTTCTTC
j_gene: TRBJ1-5; abundance: many; d_gene: TRBD1; v_gene: TRBV28; CDR3aa: CASQYRGNQPQHF; CDR3nt: TGTGCCAGCCAATACAGGGGGAATCAGCCCCAGCATTTT
j_gene: TRBJ1-5; abundance: few; d_gene: TRBD1; v_gene: TRBV12-3/TRBV12-4; CDR3aa: CASSGDRARSTNQPQHF; CDR3nt: TGTGCCAGCAGTGGAGACAGGGCACGGTCCACCAATCAGCCCCAGCATTTT
j_gene: TRBJ1-5; abundance: many; d_gene: TRBD1; v_gene: TRBV20-1; CDR3aa: CSAGQGEANQPQHF; CDR3nt: TGCAGTGCTGGACAGGGGGAGGCCAATCAGCCCCAGCATTTT
j_gene: TRBJ1-5; abundance: many; d_gene: .; v_gene: TRBV5-6; CDR3aa: CASSLAGENQPQHF; CDR3nt: TGTGCCAGCAGCTTGGCCGGGGAAAATCAGCCCCAGCATTTT
j_gene: TRBJ2-1; abundance: many; d_gene: .; v_gene: TRBV5-5; CDR3aa: CASSLDRLGREFF; CDR3nt: TGTGCCAGCAGCTTGGATCGTTTAGGTCGGGAGTTCTTC
j_gene: TRBJ2-1; abundance: many; d_gene: .; v_gene: TRBV29-1; CDR3aa: CSVDTNLGVNEQFF; CDR3nt: TGCAGCGTCGACACCAACTTAGGGGTGAATGAGCAGTTCTTC
j_gene: TRBJ1-1; abundance: many; d_gene: .; v_gene: TRBV12-3/TRBV12-4; CDR3aa: CASSYSAAMNTEAFF; CDR3nt: TGTGCCAGCAGTTACTCGGCCGCCATGAACACTGAAGCTTTCTTT
j_gene: TRBJ2-7; abundance: .; d_gene: .; v_gene: TRBV7-9; CDR3aa: CASSSGTDSYEQYF; CDR3nt: TGTGCCAGCAGCTCGGGAACAGACTCCTACGAGCAGTACTTC